This record looks at one T cell receptor (beta chain) sequence and its context. The data were taken from a study of blood T cell repertoires in COVID-19. For the study at large: Samples taken during acute and convalescent COVID-19 were collected in the United States, Italy and Spain. From T cells, B-cell-depleted T cells, or PBMCs came the material, which was cDNA or gDNA.

Authors' data handling: Amplification from reference gene primers served as the basis for estimated nucleated cell counts. Method: immunoSEQ multiplex PCR; TCRdb's copy keeps in-frame clones and lacks some. V, J and clone size derive from that table, while D and trimming were established from the DNA sequence. Among around 65,000 clones listed, roughly 93% were seen once. The V end was cut by 4 bases, the J end by 5 bases, with 12 bases between. Per germline, CDR1 SGDLS and CDR2 YYNGEE. This CDR3 has 13 amino acids. The chain uses TRBV9 and TRBJ1-2, with a tentative D call TRBD1 (5 bases). Sequences were obtained from peripheral blood. This TCR was recovered from a human donor in a cohort sampled during active COVID-19. Written as DNA, the CDR3 is TGTGCCAGCAGCCCCGATCAGGGTTATGGCTACACCTTC. This codes for CASSPDQGYGYTF.